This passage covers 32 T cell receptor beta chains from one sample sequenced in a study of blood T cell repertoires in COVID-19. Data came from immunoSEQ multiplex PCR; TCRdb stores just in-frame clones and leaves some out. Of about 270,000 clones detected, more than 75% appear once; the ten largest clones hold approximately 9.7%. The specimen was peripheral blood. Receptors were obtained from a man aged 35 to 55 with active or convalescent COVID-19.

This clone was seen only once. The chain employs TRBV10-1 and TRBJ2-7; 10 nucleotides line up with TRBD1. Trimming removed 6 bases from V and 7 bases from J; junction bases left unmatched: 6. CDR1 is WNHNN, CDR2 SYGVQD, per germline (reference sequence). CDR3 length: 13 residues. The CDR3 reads CASRAGQGGEQYF. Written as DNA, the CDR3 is TGCGCCAGCAGAGCCGGACAGGGGGGTGAGCAGTACTTC.

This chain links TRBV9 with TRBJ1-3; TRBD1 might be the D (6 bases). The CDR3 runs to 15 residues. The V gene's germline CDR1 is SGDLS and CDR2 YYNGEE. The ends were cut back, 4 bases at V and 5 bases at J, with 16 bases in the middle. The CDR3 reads CASSLLDSERNTIYF. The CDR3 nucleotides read TGTGCCAGCAGCTTACTGGACAGCGAACGAAACACCATATATTTT.

CDR3 coding DNA: TGTGCCAGCAGTCCGATAGGACAGGGAGTTAGCAATCAGCCCCAGCATTTT. Amino acids: CASSPIGQGVSNQPQHF. This chain connects TRBV28 to TRBJ1-5; 8 bases align to TRBD1. The CDR3 runs 17 residues. Germline-derived CDR1 and CDR2 are MDHEN and SYDVKM. After removal of 5 bases from V and 0 bases from J, the junction contained 9 bases not matched to a gene.

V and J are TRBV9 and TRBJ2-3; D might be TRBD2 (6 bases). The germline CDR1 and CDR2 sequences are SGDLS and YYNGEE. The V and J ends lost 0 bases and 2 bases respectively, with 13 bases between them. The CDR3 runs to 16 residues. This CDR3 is CASSVGLATHTDTQYF. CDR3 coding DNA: TGTGCCAGCAGCGTAGGGCTAGCGACCCACACAGATACGCAGTATTTT.

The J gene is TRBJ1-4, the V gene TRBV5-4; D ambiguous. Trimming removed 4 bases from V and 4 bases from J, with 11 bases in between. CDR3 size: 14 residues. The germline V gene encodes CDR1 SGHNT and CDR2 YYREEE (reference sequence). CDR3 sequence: CASSPGGLNEKLFF. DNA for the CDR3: TGTGCCAGCAGCCCCGGCGGGCTTAATGAAAAACTGTTTTTT.

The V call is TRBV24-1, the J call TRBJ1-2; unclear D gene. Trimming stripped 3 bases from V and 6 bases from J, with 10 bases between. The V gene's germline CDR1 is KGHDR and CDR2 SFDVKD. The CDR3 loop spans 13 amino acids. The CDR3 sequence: CATSDHRHHGYTF. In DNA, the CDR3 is TGTGCCACCAGTGATCATCGACATCATGGCTACACCTTC.

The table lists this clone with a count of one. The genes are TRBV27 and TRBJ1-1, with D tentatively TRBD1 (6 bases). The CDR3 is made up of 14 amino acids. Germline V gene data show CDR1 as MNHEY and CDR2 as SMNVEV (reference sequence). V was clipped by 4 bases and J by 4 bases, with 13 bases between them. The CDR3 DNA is TGTGCCAGCAGTTCCCTTGCCAGGGGCACTGAAGCTTTCTTT. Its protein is CASSSLARGTEAFF.

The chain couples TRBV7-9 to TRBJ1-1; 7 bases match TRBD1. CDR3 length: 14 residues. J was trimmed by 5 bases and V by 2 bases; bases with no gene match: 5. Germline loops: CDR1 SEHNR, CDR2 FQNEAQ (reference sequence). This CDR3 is CASSLLQGWTEAFF. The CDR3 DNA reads TGTGCCAGCAGCTTACTACAGGGGTGGACTGAAGCTTTCTTT.

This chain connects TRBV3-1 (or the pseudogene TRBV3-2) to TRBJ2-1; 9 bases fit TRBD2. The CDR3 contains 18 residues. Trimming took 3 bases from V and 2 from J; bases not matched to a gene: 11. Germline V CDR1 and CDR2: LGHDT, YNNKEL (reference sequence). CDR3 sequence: CASSHRHFSGGAYNEQFF. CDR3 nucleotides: TGTGCCAGCAGCCATAGGCATTTTAGCGGGGGTGCCTACAATGAGCAGTTCTTC.

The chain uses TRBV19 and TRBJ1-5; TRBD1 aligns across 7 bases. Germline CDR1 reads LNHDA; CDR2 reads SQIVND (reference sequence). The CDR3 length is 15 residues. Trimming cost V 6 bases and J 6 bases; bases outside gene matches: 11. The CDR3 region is CASRKDRWDGQPQHF. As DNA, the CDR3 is TGTGCCAGTAGAAAGGACAGGTGGGATGGTCAGCCCCAGCATTTT.

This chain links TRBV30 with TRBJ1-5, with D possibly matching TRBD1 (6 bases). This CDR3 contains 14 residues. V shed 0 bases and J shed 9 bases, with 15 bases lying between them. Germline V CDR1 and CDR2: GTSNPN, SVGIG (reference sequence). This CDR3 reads CAWSVLQGGGPQHF. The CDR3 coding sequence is TGTGCCTGGAGTGTTTTACAGGGAGGGGGGCCCCAGCATTTT.

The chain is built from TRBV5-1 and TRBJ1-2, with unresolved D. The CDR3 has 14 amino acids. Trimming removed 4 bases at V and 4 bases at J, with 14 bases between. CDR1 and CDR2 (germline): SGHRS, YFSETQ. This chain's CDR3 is CASSQSWEGYGYTF. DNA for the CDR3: TGCGCCAGCAGCCAATCGTGGGAGGGCTATGGCTACACCTTC.

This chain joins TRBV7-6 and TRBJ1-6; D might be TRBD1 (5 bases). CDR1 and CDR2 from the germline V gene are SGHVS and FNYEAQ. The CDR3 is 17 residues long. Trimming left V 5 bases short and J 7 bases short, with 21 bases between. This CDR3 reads CASSLSPGRTKNSPLHF. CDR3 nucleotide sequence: TGTGCCAGCAGCCTTTCCCCCGGACGGACAAAGAATTCACCCCTCCACTTT.

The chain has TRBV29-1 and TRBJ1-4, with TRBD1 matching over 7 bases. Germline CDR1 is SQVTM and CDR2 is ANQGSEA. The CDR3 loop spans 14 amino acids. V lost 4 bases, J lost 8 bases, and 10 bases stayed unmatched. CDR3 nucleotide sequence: TGCAGCGTTGGGCCTACAGGGGTGGGGGAAAAACTGTTTTTT. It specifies CSVGPTGVGEKLFF.

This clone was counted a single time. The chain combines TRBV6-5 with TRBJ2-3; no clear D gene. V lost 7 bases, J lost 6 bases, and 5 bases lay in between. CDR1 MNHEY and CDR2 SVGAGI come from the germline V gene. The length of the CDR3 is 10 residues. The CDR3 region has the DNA TGTGCCAGCAACTGGGATACGCAGTATTTT. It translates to CASNWDTQYF.

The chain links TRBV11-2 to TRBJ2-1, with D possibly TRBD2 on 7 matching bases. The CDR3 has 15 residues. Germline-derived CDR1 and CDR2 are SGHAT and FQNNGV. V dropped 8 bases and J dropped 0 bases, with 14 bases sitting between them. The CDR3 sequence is CASGGGDNSYNEQFF. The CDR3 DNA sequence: TGTGCCAGCGGAGGGGGGGACAACTCCTACAATGAGCAGTTCTTC.

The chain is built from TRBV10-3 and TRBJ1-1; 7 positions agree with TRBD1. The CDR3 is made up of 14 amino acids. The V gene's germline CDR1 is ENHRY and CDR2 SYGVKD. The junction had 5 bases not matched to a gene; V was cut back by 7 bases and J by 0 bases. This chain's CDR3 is CAITTQGMNTEAFF. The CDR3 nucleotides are TGTGCCATCACCACACAGGGGATGAACACTGAAGCTTTCTTT.

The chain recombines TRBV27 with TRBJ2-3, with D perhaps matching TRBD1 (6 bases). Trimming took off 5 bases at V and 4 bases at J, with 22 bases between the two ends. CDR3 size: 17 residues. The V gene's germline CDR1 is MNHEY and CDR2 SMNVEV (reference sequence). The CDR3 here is CASSPGQTSLLADTQYF. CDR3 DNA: TGTGCCAGCAGTCCGGGACAAACGAGCCTTCTAGCAGATACGCAGTATTTT.

The CDR3 region has the DNA TGTGCCAGCAGTGAAGAGGGACACCCTAATCAGCCCCAGCATTTT. As protein: CASSEEGHPNQPQHF. This chain uses TRBV6-1 with TRBJ1-5; possible D gene TRBD1, 6 bases. V was clipped by 1 base and J by 4 bases, with 11 bases between them. Germline CDR1 and CDR2: MNHNS and SASEGT. This CDR3 spans 15 amino acids.

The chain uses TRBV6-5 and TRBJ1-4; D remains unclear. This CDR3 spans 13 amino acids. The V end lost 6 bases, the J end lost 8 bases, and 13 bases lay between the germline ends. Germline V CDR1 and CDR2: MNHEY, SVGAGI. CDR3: CASSPSGSEKLFF. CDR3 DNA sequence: TGTGCCAGCAGCCCGTCGGGATCCGAAAAACTGTTTTTT.

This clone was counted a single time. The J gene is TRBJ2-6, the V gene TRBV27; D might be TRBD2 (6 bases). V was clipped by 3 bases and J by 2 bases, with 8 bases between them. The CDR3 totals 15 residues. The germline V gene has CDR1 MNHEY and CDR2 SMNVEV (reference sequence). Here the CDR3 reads CASSFKRAGANVLTF. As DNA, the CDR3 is TGTGCCAGCAGTTTTAAGCGGGCTGGGGCCAACGTCCTGACTTTC.

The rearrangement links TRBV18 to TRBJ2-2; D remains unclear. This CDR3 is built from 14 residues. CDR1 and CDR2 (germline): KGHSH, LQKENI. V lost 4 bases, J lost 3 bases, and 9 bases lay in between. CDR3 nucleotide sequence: TGTGCCAGCTCACTTCAAACTTACACCGGGGAGCTGTTTTTT. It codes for CASSLQTYTGELFF.

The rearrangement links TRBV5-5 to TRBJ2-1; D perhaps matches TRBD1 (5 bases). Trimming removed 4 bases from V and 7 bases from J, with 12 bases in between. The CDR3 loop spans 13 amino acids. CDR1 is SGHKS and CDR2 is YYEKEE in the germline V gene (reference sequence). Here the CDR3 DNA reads TGTGCCAGCAGCCCAGGGTGGGGAAATGAGCAGTTCTTC. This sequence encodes CASSPGWGNEQFF.

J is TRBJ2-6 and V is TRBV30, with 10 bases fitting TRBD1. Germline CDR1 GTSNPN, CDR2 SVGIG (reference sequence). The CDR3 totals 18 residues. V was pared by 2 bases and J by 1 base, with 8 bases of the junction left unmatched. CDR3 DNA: TGTGCCTGGAGTATTACGGGACAGGGGATTTCTGGGGCCAACGTCCTGACTTTC. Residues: CAWSITGQGISGANVLTF.

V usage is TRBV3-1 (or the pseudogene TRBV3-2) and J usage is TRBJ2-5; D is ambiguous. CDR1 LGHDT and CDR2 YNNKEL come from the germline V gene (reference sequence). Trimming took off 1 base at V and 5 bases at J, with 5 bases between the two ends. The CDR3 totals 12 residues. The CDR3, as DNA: TGTGCCAGCAGCCAAGTTCGGGAGACCCAGTACTTC. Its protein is CASSQVRETQYF.

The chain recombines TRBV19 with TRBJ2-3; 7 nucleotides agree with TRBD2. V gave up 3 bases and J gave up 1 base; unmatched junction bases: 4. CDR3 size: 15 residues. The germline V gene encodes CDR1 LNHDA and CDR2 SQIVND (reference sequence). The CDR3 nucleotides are TGTGCCAGTAGTATGGGTCTAGCGGGCACAGATACGCAGTATTTT. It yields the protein CASSMGLAGTDTQYF.

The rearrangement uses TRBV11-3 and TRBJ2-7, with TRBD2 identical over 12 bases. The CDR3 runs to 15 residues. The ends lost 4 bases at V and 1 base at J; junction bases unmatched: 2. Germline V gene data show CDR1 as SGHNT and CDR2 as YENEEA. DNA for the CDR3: TGTGCCAGCAGCTACGGACTAGCGGGATCCTACGAGCAGTACTTC. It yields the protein CASSYGLAGSYEQYF.

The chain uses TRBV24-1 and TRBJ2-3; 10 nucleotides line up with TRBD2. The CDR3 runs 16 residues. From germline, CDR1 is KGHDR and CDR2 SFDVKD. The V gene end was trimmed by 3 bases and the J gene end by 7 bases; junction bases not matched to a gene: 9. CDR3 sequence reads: CATSDPLAGAPHTQYF. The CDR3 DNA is TGTGCCACCAGTGATCCGCTAGCGGGAGCACCCCATACGCAGTATTTT.

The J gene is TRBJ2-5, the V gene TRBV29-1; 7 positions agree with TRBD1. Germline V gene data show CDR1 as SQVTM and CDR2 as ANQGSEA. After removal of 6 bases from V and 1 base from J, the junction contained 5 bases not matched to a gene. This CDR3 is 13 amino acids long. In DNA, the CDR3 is TGCAGCGTGGACTGGGACAGCCAAGAGACCCAGTACTTC. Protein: CSVDWDSQETQYF.

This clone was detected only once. The CDR3 protein is CAAYTSNVLTF. In DNA form, the CDR3 reads TGTGCCGCCTACACTAGCAACGTCCTGACTTTC. This chain uses TRBV6-6 with TRBJ2-6; D may be TRBD2 (5 bases). V was cut by 11 bases and J by 9 bases, with 11 bases left in between. This CDR3 has 11 amino acids. Germline V lookup: CDR1 MNHNY, CDR2 SVGAGI (reference sequence).

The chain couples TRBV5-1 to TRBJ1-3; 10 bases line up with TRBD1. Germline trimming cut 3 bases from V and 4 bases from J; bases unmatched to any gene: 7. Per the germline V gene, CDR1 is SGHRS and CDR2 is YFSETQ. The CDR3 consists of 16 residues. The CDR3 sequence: CASSSQGQGSGNTIYF. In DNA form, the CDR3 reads TGCGCCAGCAGCTCCCAGGGACAGGGGTCCGGAAACACCATATATTTT.

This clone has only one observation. CDR3 DNA sequence: TGTGCCAGCAGTTCCGTCAATCAGCCCCAGCATTTT. Amino acids: CASSSVNQPQHF. The rearrangement uses TRBV12-3 or TRBV12-4 and TRBJ1-5, with no clear D. The V end was cut by 4 bases, the J end by 3 bases, with 4 bases between. The CDR3 loop spans 12 amino acids.